This T cell receptor beta chain originates from a study of graft-versus-host responses after intestinal transplantation (dated by TCRdb to the early 2020s). Background on the whole study: The transplants that recipients received were multivisceral, liver-intestinal, or isolated intestinal. To identify alloreactive clones, pre-transplant mixed lymphocyte reaction products were sequenced and then compared with unstimulated pre-transplant donor and recipient T cells. Instead of going to the commercial service, samples from a few later patients were sequenced in-house on an Illumina MiSeq and processed with MiXCR. After intestinal transplantation, graft-versus-host and host-versus-graft alloreactive T cell clones in the graft, circulation and bone marrow were tracked using bulk TCR-beta CDR3 sequencing. A cohort of more than 20 intestinal transplant recipients, including one retransplant, was enrolled, and a few patients lacking pretransplant specimens were excluded. Donor T cell macrochimerism was defined as a peak of at least 4% donor T cells among recipient peripheral blood mononuclear cells. Anti-thymocyte globulin induction was given to all recipients, followed by maintenance tacrolimus and steroids for 2 to 4 years.

CDR1 and CDR2 (MNHEY, SMNVEV) derive from the germline V gene (reference sequence). V loses 4 bases, J loses 5 bases, and the germline ends lie 12 bases apart. The CDR3 holds 13 amino acids from the cysteine to the phenylalanine. Only CDR3 DNA is held: 39 bases, read in frame from base 1. Broader findings and caveats from the paper: In the allografts of patients with donor T cell macrochimerism, GvH to HvG T cell clonal ratios were high. Early after transplant, peak levels of circulating GvH clones were associated with declines in HvG clones. Conclusions were limited by the relatively low number and heterogeneity of intestinal transplant patients. GvH clones turned up in recipient bone marrow, with some appearing earlier in ileal mucosa or blood, a pattern consistent with an intestinal mucosal origin.

The library was obtained by the immunoSEQ multiplex PCR assay. For most patients, genomic DNA was isolated with the Qiagen DNeasy Blood and Tissue Kit and shipped frozen to Adaptive Biotechnologies for TCR sequencing. High-throughput TCR-beta CDR3 sequencing of genomic DNA from most patients was performed by Adaptive Biotechnologies. The authors' pipeline ran thus. TCR sequencing data for 15 to 20 patients were retrieved from Adaptive's ImmunoSEQ software; a few other patients were processed with MiXCR and VDJtools. CD4 versus CD8 sorting errors were corrected by removing sequences found in both subsets at a frequency ratio below 5:1. Because the origin of CDR3 nucleotide sequences shared between donor and recipient could not be assigned, those sequences were removed. To count as alloreactive, a clone needed at least 2-fold expansion over unstimulated cells and a minimum CFSE-low frequency of 0.002% (template counts) or 0.001% (read counts). Clones were considered mappable if detected in sequenced pre-transplant spleen, lymph node, or MLR CFSE-low populations of the donor or recipient. The cumulative frequency of alloreactive clones was calculated as a percentage of all sequences, weighted by copy number. What TCRdb holds here is the immuneACCESS table cut down to in-frame rearrangements. Part of the clones is not present; checked against another copy, under half of the missing clones reflect an unresolved V gene, and the others are unexplained. V, J and clone size are those of that table, while D and trimming were read from the DNA. The sample has under 150,000 clones on record, 85% to 95% of them singletons. Jointly, the top ten make up over 2.5% of the sample.

Concerning this clone: Its antigen is not yet known. One base away there is no much larger clone; base qualities are not given.

The sample's time point label is to be understood as: cells obtained before transplantation from donor or recipient. CD3+CD4+ and CD3+CD8+ populations were FACS-sorted from unstimulated pre-transplant donor and recipient cells taken from spleen or lymph nodes. The material was unstimulated CD8+ T cells sorted from spleen or lymph node cells, obtained before intestinal transplant. The V gene is TRBV27 and the J gene is TRBJ2-7, with a weak D call of TRBD1 (6 bases match). The TCR comes from a human donor who received an intestinal transplant. CDR3 region: CASSSIQGHEQYF. The DNA sequence reads TGTGCCAGCAGTTCGATACAGGGACACGAGCAGTACTTC.